The present T cell receptor (beta chain) was sequenced within a study of response to subunit inactivated influenza vaccine. Overall study findings and caveats: Authors suggested few new T cells are recruited by each seasonal influenza vaccination.

The ends lost 3 bases at V and 7 bases at J; junction bases unmatched: 15. The CDR3 loop spans 18 amino acids. Germline CDR1 reads SGHDT; CDR2 reads YYEEEE. TCRdb re-called the RT-PCR reads through MiXCR, storing one row per CDR3 protein. There are 400,000 to 650,000 distinct CDR3 sequences in the sample; roughly 7.6% occur only once, and about an eighth lies in the top ten. In this sample, this clonotype turned up a few times. Its specificity is not known. This clonotype was obtained from a man between 50 and 69 years old who received an inactivated influenza vaccine. The gene calls are TRBV5-6 and TRBJ2-3, with 12 bases aligning to TRBD2. The sequences come from PBMCs from blood, collected less than 30 months after vaccination. The CDR3 loop reads CASSSGLAGLRALHTQYF. In nucleotides, the CDR3 is TGTGCCAGCAGCTCGGGACTAGCGGGCCTAAGAGCCCTTCATACGCAGTATTTT.